One TCR beta chain is described in this entry. Its target antigen remains unknown. Base qualities are not at hand, and no much larger clone is one base apart. This sample was taken from a study of blood T cell repertoires in COVID-19 (TCRdb year 2020). As for the study more broadly: The collaborator samples originated in the United States, Italy and Spain and spanned the acute and convalescent phases of COVID-19. HLA class I and class II types, where available, came from metadata supplied by the sample provider rather than from assay-based typing. Samples came from the ongoing ImmuneRACE study (first 160 participants) plus 1,254 subjects from 6 global collaborators. The repertoires were released in a freely available public database intended as a resource for research on the immune response to SARS-CoV-2. Deeply sampled blood TCRbeta repertoires from subjects exposed to, actively infected with, or recovered from COVID-19 were included in the dataset. The material from the prospective study consisted of cDNA or gDNA derived from T cells, B-cell-depleted T cells, or PBMCs. Sample metadata almost always included a de-identified subject ID, COVID-19 status, age in years and sex.

Overall study outcomes, separate from this receptor: The amount of clinical and demographic metadata varied by source and participant and was provided uncurated.

Participants in the prospective study were aged about 18 to 95 years, lived in some 24 United States geographic areas, and enrolled through a virtual design. Cohort assignment in the prospective study relied on participant-reported clinical history from a screening survey and a study questionnaire. ImmuneRACE Cohort 3 recovered participants were defined by two consecutive negative NP/OP PCR tests, healthcare professional clearance, or symptom resolution. Mobile phlebotomists in the prospective study collected whole blood, serum and a nasopharyngeal or oropharyngeal swab from every participant. Participants in the prospective study had the option to provide additional blood draws and questionnaires over an approximately 2-month period. Blood samples from the prospective study were shipped frozen or at room temperature prior to DNA extraction. Looking up the germline V gene yields CDR1 KGHSH and CDR2 LQKENI. The CDR3 measures 15 amino acids from cysteine to phenylalanine. The kept DNA is CDR3 alone, 45 bases in frame from the first base. Deletion took 2 bases off V and 7 bases off J, with a span of 17 bases between the germline ends.

TCRbeta CDR3 regions were amplified from genomic DNA by means of the immunoSEQ Assay, a bias-controlled multiplex PCR. For the original study's pipeline: Within the assay, amplification of reference gene primers was used to estimate how many nucleated cells each sample contained. Sequence reads were collapsed and filtered to measure the absolute abundance of every unique TCRbeta CDR3 rearrangement. Productive Simpson clonality was computed per sample as the square root of Simpson's diversity index over productive rearrangements. TCRdb's version of the immuneACCESS table is confined to in-frame rearrangements and falls short of the full clone set. An unresolved V gene accounts for under half of the shortfall where checked; the remainder is of unknown origin. The DNA was the basis for D and trimming; V, J and clone size are from that table. A total of about 200,000 clones appear in this sample, roughly nine tenths of them only once. Clones ranked in the top ten supply roughly 8.1% of the sample.

Sequencing was performed on PBMCs or T cells enriched from blood (not recorded which). The origin of this receptor is a woman aged 18-35 years who had recovered from COVID-19. The chain couples TRBV18 to TRBJ1-1; tentative D gene TRBD1, with 6 bases matching. The nucleotide sequence reads TGTGCCAGCTCACCATTATCGGCGGGGGCTAGTGAAGCTTTCTTT. Its protein is CASSPLSAGASEAFF.